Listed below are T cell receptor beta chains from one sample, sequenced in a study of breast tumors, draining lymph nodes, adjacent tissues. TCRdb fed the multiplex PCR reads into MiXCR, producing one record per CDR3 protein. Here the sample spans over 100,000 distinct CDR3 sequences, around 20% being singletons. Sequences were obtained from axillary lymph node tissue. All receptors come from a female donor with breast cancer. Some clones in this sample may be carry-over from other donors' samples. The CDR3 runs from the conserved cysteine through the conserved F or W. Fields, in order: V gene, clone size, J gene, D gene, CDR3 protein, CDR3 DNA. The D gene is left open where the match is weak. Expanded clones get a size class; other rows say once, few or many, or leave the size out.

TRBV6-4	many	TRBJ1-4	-	CASSYRDGEKLFF	TGTGCCAGCAGTTACAGGGACGGTGAAAAACTGTTTTTT
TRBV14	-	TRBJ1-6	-	CASSQVHRATPLHF	TGTGCCAGCAGCCAAGTTCACAGGGCAACACCCCTCCACTTT
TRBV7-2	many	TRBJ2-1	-	CASSVQDNEQFF	TGTGCCAGCAGCGTACAGGACAATGAGCAGTTCTTC
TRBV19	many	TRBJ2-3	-	CASSIFGASTDTQYF	TGTGCCAGTAGTATTTTTGGGGCTAGCACAGATACGCAGTATTTT
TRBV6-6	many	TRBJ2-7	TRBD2	CASSPLGLAGVYEQYF	TGTGCCAGCAGCCCACTGGGACTAGCGGGAGTTTACGAGCAGTACTTC
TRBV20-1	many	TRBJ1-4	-	CSALEGGNEKLFF	TGCAGTGCTCTCGAGGGGGGGAACGAAAAACTGTTTTTT
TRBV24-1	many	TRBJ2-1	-	CATSDFRGLEQFF	TGTGCCACCAGTGATTTTAGGGGACTTGAGCAGTTCTTC
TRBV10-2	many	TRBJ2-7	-	CASRAGTAGQQYF	TGCGCCAGCAGAGCCGGGACTGCAGGGCAGCAGTACTTC
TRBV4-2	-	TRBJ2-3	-	CASSPGLMGTDTQYF	TGTGCCAGCAGCCCCGGGCTCATGGGGACAGATACGCAGTATTTT
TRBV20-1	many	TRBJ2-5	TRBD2	CSAILGGGGLAGAETQYF	TGCAGTGCTATCCTCGGAGGAGGGGGACTAGCGGGAGCAGAGACCCAGTACTTC
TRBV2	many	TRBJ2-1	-	CASKHRDTSYNEQFF	TGTGCCAGCAAACACCGGGACACCTCCTACAATGAGCAGTTCTTC
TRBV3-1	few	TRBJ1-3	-	CASTPRGSGNTIYF	TGTGCCAGCACTCCACGGGGGTCGGGAAACACCATATATTTT
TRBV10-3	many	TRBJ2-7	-	CAISDSTKSSYEQYF	TGTGCCATCAGTGATAGCACAAAGAGCTCCTACGAGCAGTACTTC
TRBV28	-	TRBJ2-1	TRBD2	CAITGTSGNSYNEQFF	TGTGCCATTACCGGGACTAGCGGGAACTCCTACAATGAGCAGTTCTTC
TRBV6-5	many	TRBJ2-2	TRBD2	CASRREARTGELFF	TGTGCCAGCCGGCGGGAGGCCCGGACCGGGGAGCTGTTTTTT
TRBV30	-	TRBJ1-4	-	CAWSARTVRNVKLFF	TGTGCCTGGAGTGCCAGGACAGTCCGGAACGTAAAACTGTTTTTT
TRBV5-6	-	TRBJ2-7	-	CASSLQAREQYF	TGTGCCAGCAGTCTACAGGCTAGGGAGCAGTACTTC
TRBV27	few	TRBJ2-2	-	CASSLSWAGTGELFF	TGTGCCAGCAGTTTATCGTGGGCGGGGACCGGGGAGCTGTTTTTT
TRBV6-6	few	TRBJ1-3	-	CASQGLQGDTIYF	TGTGCCAGCCAGGGGCTTCAAGGGGACACCATATATTTT
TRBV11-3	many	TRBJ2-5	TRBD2	CASSPLGGGRTQYF	TGTGCCAGCAGCCCCCTGGGGGGAGGGCGGACCCAGTACTTC
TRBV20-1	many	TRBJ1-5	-	CSASQGVGQPQHF	TGCAGTGCTAGTCAGGGAGTAGGTCAGCCCCAGCATTTT
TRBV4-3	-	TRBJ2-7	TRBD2	CASSQDQREVYYEQYF	TGCGCCAGCAGCCAGGACCAGCGGGAGGTCTACTACGAGCAGTACTTC
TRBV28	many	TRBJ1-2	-	CASSLGATTQGYTF	TGTGCCAGCAGTTTAGGGGCAACCACCCAGGGCTACACCTTC
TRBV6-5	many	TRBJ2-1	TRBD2	CASSYRGVGTSVHNEQFF	TGTGCCAGCAGTTACAGGGGCGTGGGGACTAGCGTCCACAATGAGCAGTTCTTC
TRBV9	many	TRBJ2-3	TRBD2	CASSPITSGRVIGTQYF	TGTGCCAGCAGCCCTATCACCAGCGGGAGGGTAATAGGTACGCAGTATTTT
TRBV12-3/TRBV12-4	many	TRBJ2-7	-	CASSLGGADYEQYF	TGTGCCAGCAGTTTGGGGGGGGCGGACTACGAGCAGTACTTC
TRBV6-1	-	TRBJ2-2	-	CASSASGGRELFF	TGTGCCAGCAGTGCGTCCGGGGGCCGGGAGCTGTTTTTT
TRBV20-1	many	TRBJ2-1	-	CSARFPAIGNEQFF	TGCAGTGCTAGATTTCCCGCTATCGGCAATGAGCAGTTCTTC
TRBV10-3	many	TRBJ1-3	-	CAITAESGNTIYF	TGTGCCATCACGGCGGAGTCTGGAAACACCATATATTTT
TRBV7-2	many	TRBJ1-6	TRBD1	CASSLGTGVNSPLHF	TGTGCCAGCAGCTTAGGGACAGGGGTAAATTCACCCCTCCACTTT
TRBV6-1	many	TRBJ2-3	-	CASSVTGRDTQYF	TGTGCCAGCAGTGTAACAGGCAGGGATACGCAGTATTTT
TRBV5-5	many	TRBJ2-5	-	CASSLGVEGIKGTQYF	TGTGCCAGCAGCTTGGGTGTAGAGGGCATTAAGGGGACCCAGTACTTC
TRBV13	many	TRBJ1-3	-	CASSLGGAARLSGNTIYF	TGTGCCAGCAGCCTGGGCGGCGCTGCCCGCCTCTCTGGAAACACCATATATTTT
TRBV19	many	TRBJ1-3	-	CASSPRRTSGNTIYF	TGTGCCAGTAGTCCCCGCAGGACCTCTGGAAACACCATATATTTT
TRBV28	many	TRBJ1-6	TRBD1	CASSLGTGALHF	TGTGCCAGCAGTTTAGGGACAGGGGCCCTCCACTTT
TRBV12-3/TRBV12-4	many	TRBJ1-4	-	CASSLRRLGEKLFF	TGTGCCAGCAGTTTGAGGAGGCTAGGTGAAAAACTGTTTTTT
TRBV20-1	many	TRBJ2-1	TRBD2	CSATSGGARLEQFF	TGCAGTGCTACTAGCGGGGGCGCCCGACTTGAGCAGTTCTTC
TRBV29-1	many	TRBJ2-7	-	CSVELGRTAYEQYF	TGCAGCGTTGAATTGGGCCGGACAGCCTACGAGCAGTACTTC
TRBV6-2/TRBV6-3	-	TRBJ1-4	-	CASSYREKLFF	TGTGCCAGCAGTTACAGGGAAAAACTGTTTTTT
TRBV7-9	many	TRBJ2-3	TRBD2	CASSLSSGSSTQYF	TGTGCCAGCAGCTTATCTAGCGGGAGCAGTACGCAGTATTTT
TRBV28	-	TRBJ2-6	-	CASSFGGHLSGANVLTF	TGTGCCAGCAGTTTTGGGGGACACCTCTCTGGGGCCAACGTCCTGACTTTC
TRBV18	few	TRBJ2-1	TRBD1	CASSRTGGVDEQFF	TGTGCCAGCTCGCGGACAGGTGGAGTCGATGAGCAGTTCTTC
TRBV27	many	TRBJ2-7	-	CASSPGHGLSYEQYF	TGTGCCAGCAGTCCGGGACACGGCCTCTCCTACGAGCAGTACTTC
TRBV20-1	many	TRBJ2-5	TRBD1	CSAGGGQGFRRETQYF	TGCAGTGCTGGAGGGGGACAGGGGTTTCGACGGGAGACCCAGTACTTC
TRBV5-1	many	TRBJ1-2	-	CASSLFGGEDGYTF	TGCGCCAGCAGCTTGTTTGGGGGAGAGGATGGCTACACCTTC
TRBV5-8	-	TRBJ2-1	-	CASSLGYNEQLF	TGTGCCAGCAGCTTGGGGTACAATGAGCAGCTCTTC
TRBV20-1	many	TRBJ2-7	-	CSAETAWTVSYEQYF	TGCAGTGCTGAGACCGCATGGACGGTCTCCTACGAGCAGTACTTC
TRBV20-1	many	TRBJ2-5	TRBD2	CSAIAGAGETQYF	TGCAGTGCAATAGCGGGAGCGGGGGAGACCCAGTACTTC